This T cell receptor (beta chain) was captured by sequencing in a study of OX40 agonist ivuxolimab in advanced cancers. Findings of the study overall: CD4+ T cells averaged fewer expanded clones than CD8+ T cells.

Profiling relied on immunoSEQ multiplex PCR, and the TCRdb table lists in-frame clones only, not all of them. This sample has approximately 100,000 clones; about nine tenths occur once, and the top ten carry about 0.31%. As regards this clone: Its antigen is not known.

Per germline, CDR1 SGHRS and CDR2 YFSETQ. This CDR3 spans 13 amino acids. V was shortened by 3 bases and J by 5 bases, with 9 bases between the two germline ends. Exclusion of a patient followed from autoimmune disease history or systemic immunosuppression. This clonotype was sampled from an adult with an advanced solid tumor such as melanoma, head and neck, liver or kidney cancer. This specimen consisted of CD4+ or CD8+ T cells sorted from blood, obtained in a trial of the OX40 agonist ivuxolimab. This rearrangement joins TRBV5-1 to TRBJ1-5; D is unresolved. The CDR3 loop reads CASSYGDHQPQHF. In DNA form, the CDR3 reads TGCGCCAGCAGCTACGGGGATCATCAGCCCCAGCATTTT.